One sample yielded the 9 T cell receptor beta chains listed below, sequenced in a study of T cell repertoires in cytomegalovirus infection. TCRdb re-analysed the reads in MiXCR, keeping a single row per CDR3 protein. The sample contains around 270,000 distinct CDR3 sequences, around 8.7% of which appear only once. Material for sequencing was PBMCs. These receptors were obtained from a human donor in good health (CMV status not recorded). Some clones in this sample may be carry-over from other donors' samples.

V gene TRBV3-1 combines with J gene TRBJ2-1; 7 bases match TRBD2. Germline CDR1 is LGHDT and CDR2 is YNNKEL (reference sequence). The CDR3 is 16 residues long. Unmatched junction bases numbered 7, after V lost 1 base and J lost 4 bases. The CDR3 loop reads CASSQGVGLPYNEQFF. The CDR3 DNA follows: TGTGCCAGCAGCCAAGGAGTGGGACTACCATACAATGAGCAGTTCTTC.

The sample holds many counts of this clonotype. The rearrangement joins TRBV7-2 to TRBJ1-5; 9 bases align to TRBD1. From germline, CDR1 is SGHTA and CDR2 FQGNSA. Trimming at V came to 7 bases and at J to 7 bases, leaving 11 bases not matched to a gene. The CDR3 length is 15 residues. Here the CDR3 DNA reads TGTGCCAGCACCTTCACAGGGGGCGCCGGACAGCCCCAGCATTTT. Protein sequence: CASTFTGGAGQPQHF.

Ten or more counts support this clonotype. The rearrangement joins TRBV7-3 to TRBJ2-3; the match to TRBD2 covers 14 bases. Germline loops: CDR1 SGHTA, CDR2 FQGTGA. J lost 8 bases, V lost 5 bases, and 3 bases had no gene match. This CDR3 has 14 amino acids. The CDR3 loop is CASSPGTSGGTQYF. The DNA for the CDR3 is TGTGCCAGCAGCCCCGGGACTAGCGGGGGTACGCAGTATTTT.

This clonotype has a count of ten or more. The chain couples TRBV7-2 to TRBJ2-1, with D possibly matching TRBD1 (5 bases). CDR3 length equals 14 residues. CDR1 is SGHTA and CDR2 is FQGNSA in the germline V gene. Between the trimmed V and J ends, which lost 1 base and 6 bases, there was a span of 10 bases. CDR3 sequence: CASSLEGVLNEQFF. In DNA form, the CDR3 reads TGTGCCAGCAGCTTAGAAGGGGTCCTCAATGAGCAGTTCTTC.

This clonotype was counted at least ten times. The J gene is TRBJ2-1, the V gene TRBV19; 8 bases match TRBD2. V shed 6 bases, J shed 5 bases, and the junction held 15 bases outside the gene matches. The germline gives CDR1 LNHDA, CDR2 SQIVND (reference sequence). CDR3 length: 17 residues. Written as DNA, the CDR3 is TGTGCCAGTAGCCGTCCACTTACTAGCGGCGCAGACAATGAGCAGTTCTTC. This gives the protein CASSRPLTSGADNEQFF.

This clonotype has just a few counts. This chain links TRBV20-1 with TRBJ1-5, with a possible D match to TRBD1 (6 bases). This CDR3 has 16 amino acids. Germline V lookup: CDR1 DFQATT, CDR2 SNEGSKA (reference sequence). V lost 6 bases to trimming and J lost 6 bases, with 24 bases between them. In DNA, the CDR3 is TGCAGTGCCAGTGCAGAGCCACAGGGAAATGGTCAGCCCCAGCATTTT. This encodes CSASAEPQGNGQPQHF.

This clonotype was seen many times. The rearrangement uses TRBV7-8 and TRBJ1-5, with 7 bases identical to TRBD1. The germline CDR1 and CDR2 sequences are SGHVS and FQNEAQ. Trimming at V came to 1 base and at J to 11 bases, leaving 17 bases not matched to a gene. The CDR3 covers 17 residues. CDR3 sequence (DNA): TGTGCCAGCAGCTTAGGACGTCACCGACAGGGAGGGGAATCCCAGCATTTT. This gives the protein CASSLGRHRQGGESQHF.

This clonotype has ten or more counts. The chain joins TRBV7-9 to TRBJ1-1; D perhaps matches TRBD1 (6 bases). V shed 2 bases and J shed 0 bases, with 10 bases lying between them. The CDR3 length is 15 residues. Germline V gene sequence: CDR1 SEHNR, CDR2 FQNEAQ (reference sequence). DNA for the CDR3: TGTGCCAGCAGCTTATTCGGGGGCCTGAACACTGAAGCTTTCTTT. This encodes CASSLFGGLNTEAFF.

There are many counts of this clonotype. The chain carries TRBV7-2 and TRBJ2-7; D is possibly TRBD2 (6 bases). CDR1 is SGHTA, CDR2 FQGNSA, per germline. This CDR3 is built from 14 residues. Deletions cut 0 bases from V and 7 bases from J, with 13 bases between. The CDR3 reads CASSLAGWAGEQYF. CDR3 DNA: TGTGCCAGCAGCTTAGCGGGTTGGGCGGGAGAGCAGTACTTC.